This paragraph reports one TCR beta chain. This clone came up a few times. Its cognate antigen has yet to be identified. No base quality values were provided; no much bigger clone lies one nucleotide off. The data originate from a study of neoadjuvant anti-PD-1 for oral cavity cancer (dated by TCRdb to the early 2020s). Background for the entire study: Patients mostly received three to four biweekly doses of nivolumab at 3 mg/kg before curative-intent surgical resection. For patients who did not progress, a fourth nivolumab dose was given around day 43, followed by definitive surgical resection on days 50-56. There were roughly 11 patients in the parent correlative cohort, and the response rate was less than 40%. Responders were defined as patients with complete response, partial response or stable disease by RECIST 1.1; non-responders were defined as patients with progression.

Study-wide findings and limitations: After neoadjuvant nivolumab, T cell clonality (Gini index) in PBMCs was significantly higher in non-responders than in responders. Higher pretreatment blood TCRbeta clonality and lower post-treatment tumor TCRbeta clonality were correlated with higher pretreatment blood Treg/Th17 ratios. Only a few patients per response group were included in the TCR analyses, and larger cohorts for validation were called for by the authors.

This sample's time point label indicates: before neoadjuvant nivolumab. Patients were newly diagnosed with stage II-IVA oral cavity squamous cell carcinoma and had received no prior systemic or radiation treatment. Everyone in the cohort had locally advanced, HPV-negative oral cavity squamous cell carcinoma. No culture maintenance or expansion was done, as the peripheral blood mononuclear cells went straight to analysis. The samples were obtained from a longitudinal correlative study of a single-arm phase II trial testing neoadjuvant nivolumab in oral cavity squamous cell carcinoma. Subject-matched pre- and post-treatment PBMCs and tumors from three responders and three non-responders underwent genomic DNA-based TCRbeta sequencing. Peripheral blood mononuclear cells were collected once before nivolumab treatment and again after treatment, at the time of surgery. The Maxwell RSC DNA from Cells kit was used to isolate genomic DNA from PBMCs.

There are 12 amino acids in the CDR3, from cysteine to phenylalanine inclusive. This entry keeps only the CDR3 DNA: 36 bases, framed from base 1. The germline V gene encodes CDR1 LNHDA and CDR2 SQIVND (reference sequence). Cut back by 8 bases and 5 bases, the V and J ends lie 12 bases apart. PBMC libraries used mostly approximately 500 ng of input genomic DNA for deep sequencing, with six replicates per sample. The immunoSEQ hsTCRbeta kit was used to prepare TCRbeta libraries according to the manufacturer's instructions. Sequencing of the completed libraries took place using an Illumina NovaSeq 6000 S4 flow cell after they had been pooled to 2.5 to 3.5 nM. As for how the authors treated the data: The immunoSEQ Analyzer was used for raw data preprocessing and quality control. The analysis was restricted to productive rearrangements, with each unique CDR3 amino acid sequence defining a clonotype. Repertoire clonality was estimated as the Gini-Simpson index, computed with the R package tcR. Student's t test was used to compare Gini indices, while Pearson correlation assessed associations with tumor size change. The table was pulled from immuneACCESS by TCRdb, which kept in-frame rearrangements only. Such tables lose some clones; where checked, under half of the loss comes from unresolved V genes, and the rest has no known cause. The V and J calls and clone size are taken from that table; D and trimming were inferred from the DNA. The sample includes some 15,000 clones, with over 70% observed a single time. 3% to 3.5% of the sample comes from the top ten.

The chain is encoded by TRBV19 joined to TRBJ1-1; no D gene is confidently identified. This clonotype originated in a person aged 35-79 years with oral cavity squamous cell carcinoma. The sample consisted of PBMCs, taken before nivolumab (anti-PD-1) treatment. In nucleotides, the sequence is TGTGCCAGTGCTCCGGGAAGGACTGAAGCTTTCTTT. Protein translation: CASAPGRTEAFF. Outside the CDR3, residues come from the reference TRBV19 and TRBJ1-1 proteins, so the full variable domain is: DGGITQSPKYLFRKEGQNVTLSCEQNLNHDAMYWYRQDPGQGLRLIYYSQIVNDFQKGDIAEGYSVSREKKESFPLTVTSAQKNPTAFYLCASAPGRTEAFFGQGTRLTVV.